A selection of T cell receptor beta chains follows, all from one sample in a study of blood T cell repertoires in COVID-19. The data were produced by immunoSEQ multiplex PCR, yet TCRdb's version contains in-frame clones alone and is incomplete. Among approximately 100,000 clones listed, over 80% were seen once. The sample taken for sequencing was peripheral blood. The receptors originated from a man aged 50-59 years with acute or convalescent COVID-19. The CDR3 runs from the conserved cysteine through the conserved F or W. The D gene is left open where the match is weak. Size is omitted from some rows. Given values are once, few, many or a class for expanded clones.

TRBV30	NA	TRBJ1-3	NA	CAWGRVPGNTIYF	TGTGCCTGGGGCAGGGTACCTGGAAACACCATATATTTT
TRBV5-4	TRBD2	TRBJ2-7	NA	CASSWGGYEQYF	TGTGCCAGCAGCTGGGGGGGTTACGAGCAGTACTTC
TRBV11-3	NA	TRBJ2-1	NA	CASSSDQSYNEQFF	TGTGCCAGCAGCTCAGACCAGTCCTACAATGAGCAGTTCTTC
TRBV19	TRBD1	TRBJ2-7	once	CASALSGQGSYEQYF	TGTGCCAGTGCCCTTAGCGGACAGGGTTCCTACGAGCAGTACTTC
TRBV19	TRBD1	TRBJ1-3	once	CASSILSGGFAGNTIYF	TGTGCCAGTAGTATTCTCTCAGGGGGCTTCGCTGGAAACACCATATATTTT
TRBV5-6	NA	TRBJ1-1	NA	CASSLRQGLVTEAFF	TGTGCCAGCAGCTTGAGGCAGGGGCTCGTCACTGAAGCTTTCTTT
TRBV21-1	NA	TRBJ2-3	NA	CASALPLDLTDTQYF	TGTGCCAGCGCCCTCCCACTAGATCTCACAGATACGCAGTATTTT
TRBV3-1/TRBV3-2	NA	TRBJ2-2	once	CASSQPPAGELFF	TGTGCCAGCAGCCAACCCCCGGCCGGGGAGCTGTTTTTT
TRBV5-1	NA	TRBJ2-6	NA	CASKGASSGANVLTF	TGCGCCAGCAAAGGGGCGAGCTCTGGGGCCAACGTCCTGACTTTC
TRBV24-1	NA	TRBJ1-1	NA	CATTRGTNTEAFF	TGTGCCACGACACGGGGGACGAACACTGAAGCTTTCTTT
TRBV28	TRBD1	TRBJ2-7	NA	CASRSTQGAGEQYF	TGTGCCAGCAGATCTACACAGGGGGCGGGAGAGCAGTACTTC
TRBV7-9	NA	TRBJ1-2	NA	CASSLEGGYGYTF	TGTGCCAGCAGCTTAGAAGGGGGCTATGGCTACACCTTC
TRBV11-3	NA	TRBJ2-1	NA	CASSSGDGNEQFF	TGTGCCAGCAGCTCCGGGGATGGAAATGAGCAGTTCTTC
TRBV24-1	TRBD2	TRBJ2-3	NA	CATSDLRLADSTDTQYF	TGTGCCACCAGTGATTTGAGGCTAGCGGATAGCACAGATACGCAGTATTTT
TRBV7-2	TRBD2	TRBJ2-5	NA	CASSALSGTETQYF	TGTGCCAGCAGCGCACTCAGCGGGACAGAGACCCAGTACTTC
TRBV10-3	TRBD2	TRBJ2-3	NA	CAISESPSGVLTDTQYF	TGTGCCATCAGTGAGTCTCCCAGCGGGGTCCTAACAGATACGCAGTATTTT
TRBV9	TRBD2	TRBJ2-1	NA	CASSLGGRDYDEQFF	TGTGCCAGCAGCCTCGGGGGGAGGGATTACGATGAGCAGTTCTTC
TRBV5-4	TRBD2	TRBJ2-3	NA	CASSPGAGARDTDTQYF	TGTGCCAGCAGCCCCGGGGCGGGAGCCAGAGACACAGATACGCAGTATTTT
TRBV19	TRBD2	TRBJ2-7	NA	CASKTGLAGTGEQYF	TGTGCCAGTAAAACGGGACTAGCGGGAACGGGCGAGCAGTACTTC
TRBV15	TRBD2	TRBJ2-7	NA	CATSPRTSGLNEQYF	TGTGCCACCAGTCCTCGGACTAGCGGGTTGAACGAGCAGTACTTC